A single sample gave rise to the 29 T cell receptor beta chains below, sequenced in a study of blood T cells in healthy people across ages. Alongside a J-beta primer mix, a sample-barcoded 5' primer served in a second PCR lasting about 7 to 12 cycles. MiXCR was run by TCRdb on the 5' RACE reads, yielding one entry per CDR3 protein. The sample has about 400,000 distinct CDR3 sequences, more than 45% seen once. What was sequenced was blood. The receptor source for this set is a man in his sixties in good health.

The chain's CDR3 is CASSFKADPNYGYTF. The CDR3 region has the DNA TGTGCCAGCAGCTTCAAAGCGGACCCTAACTATGGCTACACCTTC. V usage is TRBV7-2 and J usage is TRBJ1-2; no firm D call. V lost 3 bases and J lost 0, with 11 bases in between. CDR3 size: 15 residues. The germline V gene encodes CDR1 SGHTA and CDR2 FQGNSA.

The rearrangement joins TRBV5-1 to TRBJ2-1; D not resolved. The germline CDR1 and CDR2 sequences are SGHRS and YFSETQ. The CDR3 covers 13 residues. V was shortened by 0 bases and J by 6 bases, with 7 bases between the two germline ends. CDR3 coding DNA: TGCGCCAGCAGCTTGGTGCCGGGCAATGAGCAGTTCTTC. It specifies CASSLVPGNEQFF.

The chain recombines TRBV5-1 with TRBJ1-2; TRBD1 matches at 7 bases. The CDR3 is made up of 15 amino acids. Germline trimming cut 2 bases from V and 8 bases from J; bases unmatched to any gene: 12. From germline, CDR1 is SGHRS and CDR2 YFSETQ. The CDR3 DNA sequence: TGCGCCAGCAGCTTCCTAACAGGGGCGAACGTAGGCTACACCTTC. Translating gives CASSFLTGANVGYTF.

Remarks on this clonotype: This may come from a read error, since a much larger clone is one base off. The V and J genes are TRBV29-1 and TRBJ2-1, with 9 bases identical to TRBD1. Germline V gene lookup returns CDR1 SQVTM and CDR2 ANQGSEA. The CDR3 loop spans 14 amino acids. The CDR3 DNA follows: TGCAGCGTTGCAACCGGGACAGGGCACAATGGGCAGTTCTTC. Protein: CSVATGTGHNGQFF.

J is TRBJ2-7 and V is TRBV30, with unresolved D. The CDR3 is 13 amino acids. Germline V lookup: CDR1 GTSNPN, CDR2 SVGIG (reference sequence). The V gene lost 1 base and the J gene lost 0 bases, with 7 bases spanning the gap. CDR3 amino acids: CAWSAGFSYEQYF. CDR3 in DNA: TGTGCCTGGAGTGCGGGTTTCTCCTACGAGCAGTACTTC.

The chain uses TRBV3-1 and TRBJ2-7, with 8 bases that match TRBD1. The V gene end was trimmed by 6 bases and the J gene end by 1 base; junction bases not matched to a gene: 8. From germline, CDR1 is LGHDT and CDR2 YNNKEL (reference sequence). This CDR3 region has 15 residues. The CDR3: CASRRGQAGSYEQYF. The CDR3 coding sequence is TGTGCCAGCAGACGGGGACAGGCGGGATCCTACGAGCAGTACTTC.

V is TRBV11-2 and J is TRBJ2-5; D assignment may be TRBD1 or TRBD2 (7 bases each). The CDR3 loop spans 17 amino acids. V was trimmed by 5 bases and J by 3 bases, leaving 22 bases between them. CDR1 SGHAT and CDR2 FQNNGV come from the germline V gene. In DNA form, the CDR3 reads TGTGCCAGCAGCGCAGGGGGACGGCCTAGCGGTGAAGAGACCCAGTACTTC. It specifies CASSAGGRPSGEETQYF.

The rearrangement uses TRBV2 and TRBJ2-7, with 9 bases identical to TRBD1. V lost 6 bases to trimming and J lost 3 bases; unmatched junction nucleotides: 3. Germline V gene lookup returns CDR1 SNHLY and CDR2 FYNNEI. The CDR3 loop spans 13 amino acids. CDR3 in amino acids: CASRDRGYYEQYF. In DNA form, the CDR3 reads TGTGCCAGCAGGGACAGGGGATACTACGAGCAGTACTTC.

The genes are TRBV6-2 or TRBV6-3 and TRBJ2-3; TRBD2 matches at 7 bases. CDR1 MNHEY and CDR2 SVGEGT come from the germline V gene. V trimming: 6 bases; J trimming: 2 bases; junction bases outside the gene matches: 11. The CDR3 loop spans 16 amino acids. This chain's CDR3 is CASSSPGTTPTDTQYF. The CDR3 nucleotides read TGTGCCAGCAGCTCACCCGGGACTACGCCCACAGATACGCAGTATTTT.

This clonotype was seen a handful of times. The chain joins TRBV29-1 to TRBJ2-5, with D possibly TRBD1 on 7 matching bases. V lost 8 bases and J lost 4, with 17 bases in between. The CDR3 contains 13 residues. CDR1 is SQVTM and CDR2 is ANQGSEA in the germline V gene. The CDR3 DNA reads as TGCAGCACAGGCCCTCAGGGGGGAGAGACCCAGTACTTC. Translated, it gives CSTGPQGGETQYF. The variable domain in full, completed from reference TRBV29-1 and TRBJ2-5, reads SAVISQKPSRDICQRGTSLTIQCQVDSQVTMMFWYRQQPGQSLTLIATANQGSEATYESGFVIDKFPISRPNLTFSTLTVSNMSPEDSSIYLCSTGPQGGETQYFGPGTRLLVL.

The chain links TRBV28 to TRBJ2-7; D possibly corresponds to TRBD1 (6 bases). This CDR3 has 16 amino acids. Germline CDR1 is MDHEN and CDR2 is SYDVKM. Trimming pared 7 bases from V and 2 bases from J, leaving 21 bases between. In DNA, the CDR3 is TGTGCCAGCACGGGCCACCAATGGGGGACAACCTACGAGCAGTACTTC. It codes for CASTGHQWGTTYEQYF.

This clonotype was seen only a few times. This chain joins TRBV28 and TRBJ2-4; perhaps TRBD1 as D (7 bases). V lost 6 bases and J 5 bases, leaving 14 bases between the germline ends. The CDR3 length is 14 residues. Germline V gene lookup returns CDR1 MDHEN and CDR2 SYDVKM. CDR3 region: CASSPGGGENIQYF. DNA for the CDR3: TGTGCCAGCAGCCCAGGAGGGGGCGAAAACATTCAGTACTTC. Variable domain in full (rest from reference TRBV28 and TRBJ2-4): DVKVTQSSRYLVKRTGEKVFLECVQDMDHENMFWYRQDPGLGLRLIYFSYDVKMKEKGDIPEGYSVSREKKERFSLILESASTNQTSMYLCASSPGGGENIQYFGAGTRLSVL.

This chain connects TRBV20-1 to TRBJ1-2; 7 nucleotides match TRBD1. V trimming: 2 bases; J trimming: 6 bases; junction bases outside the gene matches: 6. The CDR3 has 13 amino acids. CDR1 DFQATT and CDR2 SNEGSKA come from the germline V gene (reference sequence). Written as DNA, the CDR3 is TGCAGTGCTAGACCCCCCGACAGGGATGGCTACACCTTC. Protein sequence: CSARPPDRDGYTF.

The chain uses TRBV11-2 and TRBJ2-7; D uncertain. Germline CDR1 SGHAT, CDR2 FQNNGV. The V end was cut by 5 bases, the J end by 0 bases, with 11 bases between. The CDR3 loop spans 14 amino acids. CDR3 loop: CASSPGFSSYEQYF. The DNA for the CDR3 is TGTGCCAGCAGCCCCGGGTTCAGCTCCTACGAGCAGTACTTC.

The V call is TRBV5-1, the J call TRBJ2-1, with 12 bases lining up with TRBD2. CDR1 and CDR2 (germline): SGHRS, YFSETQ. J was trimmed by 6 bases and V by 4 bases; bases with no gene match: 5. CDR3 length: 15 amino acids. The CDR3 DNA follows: TGCGCCAGCAGCATGACTAGCGGGAGTCCCAATGAGCAGTTCTTC. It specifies CASSMTSGSPNEQFF.

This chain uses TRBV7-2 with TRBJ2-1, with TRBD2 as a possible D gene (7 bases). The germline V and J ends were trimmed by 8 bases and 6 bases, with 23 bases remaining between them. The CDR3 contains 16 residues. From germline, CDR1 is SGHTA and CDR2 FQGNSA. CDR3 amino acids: CASAILSGTGANEQFF. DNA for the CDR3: TGTGCCAGCGCTATCCTGAGCGGGACGGGGGCCAATGAGCAGTTCTTC.

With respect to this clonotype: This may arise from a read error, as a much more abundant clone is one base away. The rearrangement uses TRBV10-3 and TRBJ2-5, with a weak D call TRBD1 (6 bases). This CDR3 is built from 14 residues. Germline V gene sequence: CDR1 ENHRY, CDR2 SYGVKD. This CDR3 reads CAVSERDTQETQYF. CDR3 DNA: TGTGCCGTCAGTGAACGGGACACCCAAGAGACCCAGTACTTC.

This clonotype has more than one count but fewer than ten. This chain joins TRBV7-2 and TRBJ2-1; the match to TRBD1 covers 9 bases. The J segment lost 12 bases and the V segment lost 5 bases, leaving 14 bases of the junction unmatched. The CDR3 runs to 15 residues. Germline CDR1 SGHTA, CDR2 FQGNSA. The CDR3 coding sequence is TGTGCCAGCAGCCGAGGGACAGGGCGGGATGAGTGGCAGTTCTTC. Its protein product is CASSRGTGRDEWQFF.

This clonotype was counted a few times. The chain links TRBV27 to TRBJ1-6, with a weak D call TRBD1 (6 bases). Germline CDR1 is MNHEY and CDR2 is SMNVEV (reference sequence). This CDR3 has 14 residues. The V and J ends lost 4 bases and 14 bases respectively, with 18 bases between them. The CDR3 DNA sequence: TGTGCCAGCAGTTCCCCGGACAGTCTTTCGGCCCTCCACTTT. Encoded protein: CASSSPDSLSALHF.

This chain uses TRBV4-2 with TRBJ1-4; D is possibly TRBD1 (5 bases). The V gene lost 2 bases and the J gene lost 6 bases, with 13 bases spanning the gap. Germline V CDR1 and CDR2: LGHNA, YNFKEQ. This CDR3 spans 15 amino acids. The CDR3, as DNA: TGTGCCAGCAGCCAACCGGGACCCGGGGATGAAAAACTGTTTTTT. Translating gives CASSQPGPGDEKLFF.

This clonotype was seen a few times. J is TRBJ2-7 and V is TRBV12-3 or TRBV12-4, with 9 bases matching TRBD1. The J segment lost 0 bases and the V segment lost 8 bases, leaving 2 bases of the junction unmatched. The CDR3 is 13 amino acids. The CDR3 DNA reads TGTGCCAGCCGGGACAGGGACTCCTACGAGCAGTACTTC. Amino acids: CASRDRDSYEQYF.

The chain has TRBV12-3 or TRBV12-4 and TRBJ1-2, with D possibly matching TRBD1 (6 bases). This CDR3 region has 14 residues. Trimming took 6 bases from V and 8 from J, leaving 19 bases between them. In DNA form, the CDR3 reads TGTGCCAGCAGCCCCGGTGGGGGCCAGAACGGCTACACCTTC. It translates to CASSPGGGQNGYTF.

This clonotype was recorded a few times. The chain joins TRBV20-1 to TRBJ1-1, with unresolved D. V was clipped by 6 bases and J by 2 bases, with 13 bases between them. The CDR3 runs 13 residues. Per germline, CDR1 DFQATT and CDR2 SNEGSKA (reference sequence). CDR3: CSAHEVPNTEAFF. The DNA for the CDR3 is TGCAGTGCCCATGAGGTCCCCAACACTGAAGCTTTCTTT.

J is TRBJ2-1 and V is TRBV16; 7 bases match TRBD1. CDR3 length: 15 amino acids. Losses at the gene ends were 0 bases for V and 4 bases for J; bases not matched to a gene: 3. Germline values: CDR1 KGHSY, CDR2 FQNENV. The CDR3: CASSQSGTDYNEQFF. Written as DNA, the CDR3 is TGTGCCAGCAGCCAATCAGGGACAGATTACAATGAGCAGTTCTTC.

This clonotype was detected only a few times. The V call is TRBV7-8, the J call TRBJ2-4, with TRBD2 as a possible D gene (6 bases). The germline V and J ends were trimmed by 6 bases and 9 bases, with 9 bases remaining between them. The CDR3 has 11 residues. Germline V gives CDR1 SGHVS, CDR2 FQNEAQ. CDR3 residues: CASSSGGIQYF. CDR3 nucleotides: TGTGCCAGCAGTTCCGGGGGCATTCAGTACTTC.

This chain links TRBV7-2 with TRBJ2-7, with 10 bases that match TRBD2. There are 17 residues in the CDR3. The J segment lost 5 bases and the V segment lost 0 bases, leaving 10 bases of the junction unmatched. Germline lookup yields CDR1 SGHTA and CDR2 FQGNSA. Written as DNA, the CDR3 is TGTGCCAGCAGCTTAGCATCCTCGGGGACTAGCGACCACGAGCAGTACTTC. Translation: CASSLASSGTSDHEQYF.

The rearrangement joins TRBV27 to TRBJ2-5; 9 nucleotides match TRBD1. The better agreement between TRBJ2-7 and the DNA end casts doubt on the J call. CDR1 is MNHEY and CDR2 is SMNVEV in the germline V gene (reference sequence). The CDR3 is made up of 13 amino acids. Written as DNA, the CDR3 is TGTGCCAGGGGACGGGACAGGGCTCACGAGCAGTACTTC. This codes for CARGRDRAHEQYF.

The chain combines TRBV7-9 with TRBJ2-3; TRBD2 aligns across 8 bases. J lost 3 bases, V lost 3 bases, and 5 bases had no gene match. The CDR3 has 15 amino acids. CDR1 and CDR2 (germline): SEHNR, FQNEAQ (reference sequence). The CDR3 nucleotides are TGTGCCAGCAGCTTGATAGCGGGGATGACAGATACGCAGTATTTT. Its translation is CASSLIAGMTDTQYF.

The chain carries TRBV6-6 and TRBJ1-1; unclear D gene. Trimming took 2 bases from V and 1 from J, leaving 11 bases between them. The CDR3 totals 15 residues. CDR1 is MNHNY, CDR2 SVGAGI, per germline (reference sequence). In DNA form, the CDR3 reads TGTGCCAGCAGTTACCCGGGTACGGGGAACACTGAAGCTTTCTTT. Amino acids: CASSYPGTGNTEAFF.